Below are 14 T cell receptor beta chains sequenced from a single sample in a study of identical twins. Via MiXCR, TCRdb re-called the 5' RACE reads, giving one row per CDR3 protein. The repertoire includes some 600,000 distinct CDR3 sequences, about 7% of them detected once, and roughly 1.5% sits in the top ten. These data were also filed under a second study, of yellow fever vaccine responses in identical twins.

Sequencing was carried out using PBMCs. The receptor source for this set is a woman in her late teens or twenties in good health.

The V call is TRBV29-1, the J call TRBJ2-1; 7 nucleotides match TRBD2. This CDR3 comprises 17 residues. In germline, CDR1 is SQVTM, CDR2 ANQGSEA. The J segment lost 0 bases and the V segment lost 0 bases, leaving 8 bases of the junction unmatched. This chain's CDR3 is CSVEDGPGTNSYNEQFF. The CDR3, as DNA: TGCAGCGTTGAAGATGGACCAGGGACTAACTCCTACAATGAGCAGTTCTTC.

In its sample, this clonotype was seen many times. V and J are TRBV5-1 and TRBJ2-3; D is ambiguous. V lost 0 bases, J lost 1 base, and 3 bases lay in between. The CDR3 extends over 13 amino acids. Germline CDR1 is SGHRS and CDR2 is YFSETQ. As DNA, the CDR3 is TGCGCCAGCAGCTTGGGGGGCACAGATACGCAGTATTTT. Amino acid sequence: CASSLGGTDTQYF.

The chain joins TRBV3-1 to TRBJ1-1; D uncertain. V was clipped by 4 bases and J by 3 bases, with 9 bases between them. Germline V gene data show CDR1 as LGHDT and CDR2 as YNNKEL (reference sequence). The CDR3 sequence is 13 residues long. The CDR3 loop reads CASSPHGDTEAFF. In nucleotides, the CDR3 is TGTGCCAGCAGCCCCCACGGGGACACTGAAGCTTTCTTT.

This clonotype was counted many times. V gene TRBV25-1 combines with J gene TRBJ2-5; tentatively, D is TRBD2 (5 bases). V lost 2 bases and J lost 5, with 15 bases in between. Germline assignment: CDR1 MGHDK and CDR2 SYGVNS. The CDR3 consists of 15 residues. The DNA for the CDR3 is TGTGCCAGCAGTGAACGTGGCGGGCGGCGGGAGACCCAGTACTTC. Amino acids: CASSERGGRRETQYF.

This clonotype was seen many times. The chain has TRBV5-1 and TRBJ2-1, with D possibly matching TRBD2 (6 bases). Germline V gives CDR1 SGHRS, CDR2 YFSETQ. This CDR3 comprises 13 residues. Trimming took 0 bases from V and 7 from J, leaving 8 bases between them. The CDR3, as DNA: TGCGCCAGCAGCTTGGCTCTAGCGAATGAGCAGTTCTTC. This encodes CASSLALANEQFF.

This clonotype was observed at least ten times. DNA of the CDR3: TGTGCCAGCAGTCTGACTTTCCTTAGCGGGAGTGGGGAGCAGTTCTTC. This encodes CASSLTFLSGSGEQFF. V usage is TRBV27 and J usage is TRBJ2-1; 9 positions match TRBD2. Germline V gene data show CDR1 as MNHEY and CDR2 as SMNVEV (reference sequence). The J segment lost 10 bases and the V segment lost 5 bases, leaving 15 bases of the junction unmatched. There are 16 residues in the CDR3.

The chain uses TRBV20-1 and TRBJ2-3; TRBD2 matches at 14 bases. Trimming at V came to 6 bases and at J to 2 bases, leaving 7 bases not matched to a gene. The CDR3 is 16 amino acids. Germline V gene sequence: CDR1 DFQATT, CDR2 SNEGSKA (reference sequence). The CDR3 DNA sequence: TGCAGTGCGCCGGGACTAGCGGGGGCAATCACAGATACGCAGTATTTT. Protein product: CSAPGLAGAITDTQYF.

This chain links TRBV24-1 with TRBJ2-7, with 7 bases aligning to TRBD1. This CDR3 is built from 15 residues. Looked up from germline, CDR1 is KGHDR and CDR2 is SFDVKD. Losses at the gene ends were 3 bases for V and 3 bases for J; bases not matched to a gene: 7. The chain's CDR3 is CATSDKRQGRYEQYF. CDR3 in DNA: TGTGCCACCAGTGATAAAAGACAGGGACGCTACGAGCAGTACTTC.

The chain has TRBV15 and TRBJ1-5; D ambiguous. Trimming removed 4 bases from V and 1 base from J, with 8 bases in between. The V gene's germline CDR1 is LNHNV and CDR2 YYDKDF (reference sequence). This CDR3 spans 14 amino acids. The CDR3 spells CATSTTESNQPQHF. The CDR3 DNA reads as TGTGCCACCAGCACGACGGAGAGCAATCAGCCCCAGCATTTT.

The chain employs TRBV7-2 and TRBJ2-1; D remains ambiguous. The CDR3 is 14 amino acids. In germline, CDR1 is SGHTA, CDR2 FQGNSA. Trimming took 4 bases from V and 10 from J, leaving 17 bases between them. In nucleotides, the CDR3 is TGTGCCAGCAGCTCCAGATCCGGTAGATGGGAGCAGTTCTTC. It codes for CASSSRSGRWEQFF.

This clonotype was seen more than once but under ten times. V gene TRBV7-8 combines with J gene TRBJ1-2; unclear D gene. V lost 5 bases, J lost 2 bases, and 12 bases lay in between. The CDR3 runs 14 residues. Germline assignment: CDR1 SGHVS and CDR2 FQNEAQ. The CDR3 loop reads CASSPSLGNYGYTF. CDR3 nucleotide sequence: TGTGCCAGCAGCCCTTCGTTGGGGAACTATGGCTACACCTTC.

The chain uses TRBV24-1 and TRBJ2-7, with 7 bases fitting TRBD1. The germline CDR1 and CDR2 sequences are KGHDR and SFDVKD. Trimming took 2 bases from V and 3 from J; bases not matched to a gene: 3. This CDR3 comprises 14 residues. The CDR3 region is CATSDSGQYYEQYF. As DNA, the CDR3 is TGTGCCACCAGTGATTCGGGACAGTACTACGAGCAGTACTTC.

This clonotype was counted many times. The chain recombines TRBV28 with TRBJ1-5, with D tentatively TRBD1 (5 bases). The CDR3 contains 14 residues. CDR1 and CDR2 (germline): MDHEN, SYDVKM. V was shortened by 8 bases and J by 1 base, with 12 bases between the two germline ends. The CDR3 DNA follows: TGTGCCAGCGGGCGCAGGGCAAGCAATCAGCCCCAGCATTTT. It specifies CASGRRASNQPQHF.

This clonotype was detected a few times. The CDR3 spells CASGGTGGPGELFF. The CDR3 region has the DNA TGTGCCAGCGGTGGGACAGGTGGCCCCGGGGAGCTGTTTTTT. V usage is TRBV6-1 and J usage is TRBJ2-2; 8 nucleotides line up with TRBD1. The CDR3 runs to 14 residues. Trimming at V came to 8 bases and at J to 6 bases, leaving 8 bases not matched to a gene. Germline-derived CDR1 and CDR2 are MNHNS and SASEGT.